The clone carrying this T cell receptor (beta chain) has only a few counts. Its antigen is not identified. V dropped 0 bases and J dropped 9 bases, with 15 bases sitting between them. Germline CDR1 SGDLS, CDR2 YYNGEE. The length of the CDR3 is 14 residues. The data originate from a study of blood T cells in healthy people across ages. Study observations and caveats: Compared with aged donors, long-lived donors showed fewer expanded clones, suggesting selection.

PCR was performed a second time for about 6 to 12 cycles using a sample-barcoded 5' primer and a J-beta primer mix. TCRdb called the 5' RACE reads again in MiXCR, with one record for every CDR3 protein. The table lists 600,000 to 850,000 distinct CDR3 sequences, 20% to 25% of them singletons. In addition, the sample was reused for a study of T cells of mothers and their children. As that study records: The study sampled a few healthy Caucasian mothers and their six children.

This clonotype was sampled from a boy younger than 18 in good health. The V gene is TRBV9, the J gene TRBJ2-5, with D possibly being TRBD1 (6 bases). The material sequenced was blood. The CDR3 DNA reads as TGTGCCAGCAGCGTAGATTGGGGGAGACAGGCCCAGTACTTC. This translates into CASSVDWGRQAQYF.